This TCR beta chain was captured in a study of blood T cell repertoires in COVID-19. The overall study: The origin of the acute and convalescent COVID-19 samples was the United States, Italy and Spain. Sources were T cells, B-cell-depleted T cells, or PBMCs; the material itself was cDNA or gDNA.

As originally analysed: Estimation of nucleated cell counts relied on the amplification of reference gene primers. Repertoires were generated with immunoSEQ multiplex PCR, while TCRdb's copy carries only in-frame clones and drops some. V, J and clone size reflect that table, while D and trimming were determined from the DNA. The table shows approximately 150,000 clones, with about 92% occurring only once. Trimming removed 5 bases from V and 2 bases from J; junction bases left unmatched: 18. The CDR3 has 19 amino acids. Germline values: CDR1 MNHEY, CDR2 SMNVEV (reference sequence). The sequenced material came from peripheral blood. The V gene is TRBV27, the J gene TRBJ2-3, with 8 nucleotides matching TRBD1. The sequence was obtained from a human donor in a cohort sampled during active COVID-19. This chain's CDR3 is CASSMFWEARGRATDTQYF. The CDR3 bases are TGTGCCAGCAGTATGTTTTGGGAAGCCAGGGGGCGGGCCACAGATACGCAGTATTTT.